Listed below are T cell receptor beta chains from one sample, sequenced in a study of control samples from healthy donors and cancer patients. The assay was immunoSEQ multiplex PCR, and TCRdb's table has in-frame clones only and misses some. The profile covers about 170,000 clones, with around 90% appearing a single time and around 2% taken by the ten largest. Specimen: blood. The receptors derive from a woman aged 35 to 49 in good health. Each CDR3 is given with its conserved first and last residue. D genes are given only for firm matches. A clone size is listed for some rows: how often the clone was seen (once, few, many), or a class if it is expanded.

J	V	D	size	CDR3	DNA
TRBJ1-1	TRBV7-9	.	.	CASSLLNTEAFF	TGTGCCAGCAGCTTGTTGAACACTGAAGCTTTCTTT
TRBJ1-1	TRBV6-5	.	.	CASKRDVNTEAFF	TGTGCCAGCAAGAGGGATGTAAACACTGAAGCTTTCTTT
TRBJ2-5	TRBV19	TRBD1	.	CASRDPGTAQYF	TGTGCCAGTAGGGACCCAGGGACAGCCCAGTACTTC
TRBJ1-3	TRBV7-4	.	.	CASSSGGNTIYF	TGTGCCAGCAGCTCCGGGGGCAACACCATATATTTT
TRBJ1-5	TRBV2	TRBD1	.	CASSARRTGNQPQHF	TGTGCCAGCAGTGCCCGCCGGACAGGGAATCAGCCCCAGCATTTT
TRBJ2-1	TRBV19	TRBD2	.	CASSIGSGGAFEQFF	TGTGCCAGTAGTATAGGGAGCGGGGGGGCTTTTGAGCAGTTCTTC
TRBJ1-1	TRBV4-1	TRBD1	once	CASSQEGATEAFF	TGCGCCAGCAGCCAGGAGGGGGCAACTGAAGCTTTCTTT
TRBJ2-3	TRBV10-1	.	.	CASSDEGDTQYF	TGCGCCAGCAGTGATGAGGGAGATACGCAGTATTTT
TRBJ2-1	TRBV3-1/TRBV3-2	.	.	CASSQGPGPNEQFF	TGTGCCAGCAGCCAAGGTCCAGGGCCCAATGAGCAGTTCTTC
TRBJ1-2	TRBV19	.	.	CASTPDRLYGYTF	TGTGCCAGTACTCCCGACAGGCTCTACGGCTACACCTTC
TRBJ2-7	TRBV29-1	.	.	CSVVEGKEPYEQYF	TGCAGCGTTGTTGAAGGGAAGGAGCCCTACGAGCAGTACTTC
TRBJ1-6	TRBV12-3/TRBV12-4	.	.	CASSLALDSPLHF	TGTGCCAGCAGTTTAGCACTCGATTCACCCCTCCACTTT
TRBJ1-2	TRBV29-1	TRBD1	.	CSVATGGRSGGYTF	TGCAGCGTTGCCACAGGGGGCCGCTCTGGGGGCTACACCTTC
TRBJ1-6	TRBV12-5	.	.	CASGLEVNSPLHF	TGTGCTAGTGGTTTGGAAGTTAATTCACCCCTCCACTTT
TRBJ1-1	TRBV5-4	TRBD1	.	CASSDTGTGNTEAFF	TGTGCCAGCAGCGATACCGGGACAGGGAACACTGAAGCTTTCTTT
TRBJ2-1	TRBV5-4	TRBD2	.	CASSFPGLAGVEQFF	TGTGCCAGCAGCTTTCCGGGACTAGCGGGGGTCGAGCAGTTCTTC
TRBJ1-1	TRBV6-5	TRBD1	.	CASIRQGNTEAFF	TGTGCCAGCATCCGACAGGGAAACACTGAAGCTTTCTTT
TRBJ1-4	TRBV5-1	TRBD1	.	CASSLGQGWTNEKLFF	TGCGCCAGCAGCCTCGGACAGGGGTGGACTAATGAAAAACTGTTTTTT
TRBJ1-1	TRBV27	TRBD1	few	CASSLRTGPTEAFF	TGTGCCAGCAGTTTACGGACAGGCCCCACTGAAGCTTTCTTT
TRBJ2-4	TRBV3-1/TRBV3-2	TRBD2	.	CASSRTTSGAQNIQYF	TGTGCCAGCAGCCGAACCACTAGCGGGGCACAAAACATTCAGTACTTC
TRBJ2-3	TRBV12-3/TRBV12-4	TRBD2	.	CASSHGGADTQYF	TGTGCCAGCAGCCACGGGGGGGCAGATACGCAGTATTTT
TRBJ2-3	TRBV3-1/TRBV3-2	.	.	CASSPLDSGATITDTQYF	TGTGCCAGCAGCCCCTTGGACTCGGGGGCGACCATCACAGATACGCAGTATTTT
TRBJ1-5	TRBV23-1	.	.	CASSQIDSNQPQHF	TGCGCCAGCAGTCAAATCGACAGCAATCAGCCCCAGCATTTT
TRBJ1-4	TRBV6-2/TRBV6-3	.	.	CASSRSEGFEKLFF	TGTGCCAGCAGTCGATCAGAAGGGTTTGAAAAACTGTTTTTT
TRBJ2-2	TRBV7-2	.	.	CASSRDLWGDGELFF	TGTGCCAGCAGCCGCGACCTCTGGGGGGACGGGGAGCTGTTTTTT
TRBJ1-6	TRBV19	.	.	CASSIAGAGSPLHF	TGTGCCAGCAGTATCGCGGGGGCTGGATCACCCCTCCACTTT
TRBJ2-3	TRBV27	.	.	CASSTSPGAADTQYF	TGTGCCAGCAGTACCAGCCCCGGGGCTGCAGATACGCAGTATTTT
TRBJ2-5	TRBV5-1	.	.	CASSLEWAGGPETQYF	TGCGCCAGCAGCTTGGAGTGGGCAGGGGGGCCGGAGACCCAGTACTTC
TRBJ1-2	TRBV9	.	once	CASSAPARGLNYGYTF	TGTGCCAGCAGCGCACCTGCCCGGGGACTAAACTATGGCTACACCTTC
TRBJ1-2	TRBV12-3/TRBV12-4	.	.	CASREQGGYGYTF	TGTGCCAGCAGAGAACAGGGTGGCTATGGCTACACCTTC
TRBJ1-2	TRBV5-1	TRBD1	.	CASSLISSSGDRDGYTF	TGCGCCAGCAGCTTGATCTCCTCTAGCGGCGACAGGGATGGCTACACCTTC
TRBJ2-7	TRBV3-1/TRBV3-2	TRBD1	.	CASTRSGQGPHEQYF	TGTGCCAGCACCAGATCCGGACAGGGTCCCCACGAGCAGTACTTC
TRBJ2-2	TRBV14	TRBD2	.	CASSLLLAGGLGTGELFF	TGTGCCAGCAGCCTCTTACTAGCGGGGGGCCTGGGCACCGGGGAGCTGTTTTTT
TRBJ2-2	TRBV2	TRBD1	.	CASQGASGELFF	TGTGCCAGCCAGGGGGCGAGCGGGGAGCTGTTTTTT
TRBJ2-5	TRBV6-5	TRBD1	once	CASSYTDRGLGETQYF	TGTGCCAGCAGTTACACAGACAGGGGATTAGGAGAGACCCAGTACTTC
TRBJ1-1	TRBV2	.	.	CASTGKTLDEAFF	TGTGCCAGCACAGGGAAAACCTTGGATGAAGCTTTCTTT
TRBJ1-1	TRBV2	TRBD1	.	CASSAGDRGQDTEAFF	TGTGCCAGCAGTGCGGGGGACAGGGGGCAAGACACTGAAGCTTTCTTT
TRBJ1-5	TRBV6-5	.	.	CAGSPRARNQPQHF	TGTGCCGGCAGTCCACGCGCCAGAAATCAGCCCCAGCATTTT
TRBJ1-2	TRBV7-9	TRBD1	.	CASSLAQTGGGGGYTF	TGTGCCAGCAGCTTAGCGCAAACAGGGGGAGGAGGAGGCTACACCTTC
TRBJ2-2	TRBV11-2	.	.	CASSMTGGPGTGELFF	TGTGCCAGCAGCATGACAGGAGGGCCGGGCACCGGGGAGCTGTTTTTT